This paragraph reports one TCR beta chain. Its specificity is unknown. The sample is drawn from a study of neoadjuvant anti-PD-1 for oral cavity cancer. Regarding the study as a whole: With a few patients per group, TCR findings need larger cohorts.

Per germline, CDR1 MNHNY and CDR2 SVGAGI (reference sequence). V shed 2 bases and J shed 0 bases, with 8 bases lying between them. The CDR3 sequence is 16 residues long. Time point indicated: after neoadjuvant nivolumab, at surgical resection. The patients had HPV-negative, locally advanced oral cavity squamous cell carcinoma. No culture or expansion preceded analysis of these blood cells. PBMC libraries mostly used around 460 ng of input genomic DNA, with six replicates per sample. Profiling relied on immunoSEQ multiplex PCR, and the TCRdb table lists in-frame clones only, not all of them. Here the sample spans about 42,000 clones, 65% to 85% being singletons.

The source material was PBMCs, sampled after nivolumab (anti-PD-1) treatment. The chain joins TRBV6-6 to TRBJ2-6; D not certain. The sequence derives from a person aged 40 to 85 with oral cavity squamous cell carcinoma. For the CDR3, the DNA is TGTGCCAGCAGTTACGAGCCCAGCTCTGGGGCCAACGTCCTGACTTTC. This gives the protein CASSYEPSSGANVLTF.